This record concerns one T cell receptor beta chain sequence. This sample stems from a study of human T cells and chemical hapten exposure. Authors' processing steps: Per-sample TCR counts ranged from about 23,224 to 690,600, median about 98,000. TCRdb recomputed calls from the RACE reads with MiXCR, one row per CDR3 protein. None of the V and J calls come from the authors' own analysis; TCRdb made them. Of 99,000 or so distinct CDR3 sequences detected, 9.5% to 14% appear once; the ten largest clones hold around 3.3%. V shed 0 bases and J shed 4 bases, with 10 bases lying between them. Germline CDR1 SQVTM, CDR2 ANQGSEA. The CDR3 is made up of 14 amino acids. Time point specified: pre-sensitization, week 0. Treatment indicated: therapeutic diphenylcyclopropenone sensitization with weekly scalp DPC. Blood draws preceded each patch test application.

This clonotype originated in a woman in her fifties or sixties with alopecia areata. Some clones in this sample may be carry-over from other donors' samples. This chain links TRBV29-1 with TRBJ2-1; D remains ambiguous. The input for sequencing was whole blood, taken in connection with sensitization to the hapten diphenylcyclopropenone (DPC). CDR3 nucleotide sequence: TGCAGCGTTGAAGATCTTTCGAGATACAATGAGCAGTTCTTC. This translates into CSVEDLSRYNEQFF.